This T cell receptor (beta chain) was documented in a study of spatial heterogeneity in lung cancer. A single record per CDR3 protein comes from TCRdb applying MiXCR to the 5' RACE reads. In the table there are about 70,000 distinct CDR3 sequences, 8% to 9% of which are singletons. Time point defined: blood at routine non-recurrence follow-up after resection. Unsorted whole RNA of tumor, nontumor lung or frozen PBMC was sequenced. This clonotype was picked up one time. Per the germline V gene, CDR1 is SEHNR and CDR2 is FQNEAQ (reference sequence). V lost 2 bases to trimming and J lost 10 bases; unmatched junction nucleotides: 2. The CDR3 totals 12 residues.

The chain links TRBV7-9 to TRBJ2-1, with 7 bases matching TRBD2. The receptor was derived from a female donor with early-stage non-small cell lung cancer. Sequencing used PBMCs, obtained at follow-up. The CDR3 DNA reads as TGTGCCAGCAGCTTAATGGGAGGGGAGCAGTTCTTC. It translates to CASSLMGGEQFF.